The 4 T cell receptor beta chains given below trace back to one sample, sequenced in a study of shared clonotypes between healthy human individuals (dated by TCRdb to between 2020 and 2021). The method behind the library was the immunoSEQ multiplex PCR assay. TCRdb mirrors the immuneACCESS table, restricted to in-frame sequences. Some clones are absent from its copies; in checked studies, under half trace to an unresolved V gene, and the reason for the others is unknown. This sample lists 1,500,000 or so clones; just under 99% were detected once. Approximately 0.4% of the sample lies in the top ten. Specimen: naive CD4+ T cells sorted from blood. The cell subset or site label for this specimen denotes: CD45RA+ positively selected. The source of these receptors is a young man in good health.

This chain uses TRBV18 with TRBJ2-7; 10 positions match TRBD1. CDR3 length equals 14 residues. Germline CDR1 and CDR2: KGHSH and LQKENI. V lost 8 bases, J lost 4 bases, and 8 bases stayed unmatched. The chain's CDR3 is CASALTGGRYEQYF. CDR3 nucleotides: TGTGCCAGCGCCCTGACAGGGGGCAGATACGAGCAGTACTTC.

The sample holds one count of this clone. The rearrangement links TRBV9 to TRBJ2-7; no definite D call. The V end lost 4 bases, the J end lost 5 bases, and 13 bases lay between the germline ends. The germline V gene encodes CDR1 SGDLS and CDR2 YYNGEE. The CDR3 covers 13 residues. The CDR3 region has the DNA TGTGCCAGCAGCCCGCCAGGTGGGAACGAGCAGTACTTC. Amino acid sequence: CASSPPGGNEQYF.

The gene calls are TRBV9 and TRBJ2-3; D gene unclear. The CDR3 loop spans 16 amino acids. In germline, CDR1 is SGDLS, CDR2 YYNGEE. V was pared by 3 bases and J by 0 bases, with 14 bases between. In DNA, the CDR3 is TGTGCCAGCAGCGCGGTCGGCACCCCTAGCACAGATACGCAGTATTTT. As protein: CASSAVGTPSTDTQYF. Filled out from reference TRBV9 and TRBJ2-3, the complete variable domain reads DSGVTQTPKHLITATGQRVTLRCSPRSGDLSVYWYQQSLDQGLQFLIQYYNGEERAKGNILERFSAQQFPDLHSELNLSSLELGDSALYFCASSAVGTPSTDTQYFGPGTRLTVL.

This sequence joins TRBV30 and TRBJ2-1; D might be TRBD2 (5 bases). V was pared by 4 bases and J by 2 bases, with 9 bases between. The CDR3 sequence is 13 residues long. CDR1 GTSNPN and CDR2 SVGIG come from the germline V gene (reference sequence). CDR3 sequence (DNA): TGTGCCTGGACCCCCGGGGCCTACAATGAGCAGTTCTTC. Translating it yields CAWTPGAYNEQFF.